This T cell receptor (beta chain) was sequenced in a study of response to subunit inactivated influenza vaccine (dated by TCRdb to the late 2010s). For context, the study as a whole: To follow how T cells responded to a trivalent subunit inactivated influenza vaccine, the researchers relied on deep quantitative profiling of the T cell receptor repertoire.

As concerns this clonotype: It has no known antigen specificity. Base qualities were left out, and no much larger clone turns up one base away.

Library construction relied on RT-PCR. The instrument given in TCRdb is Illumina HiSeq 2500. Using fastp trimming at Q25 and MiXCR clonotype assembly, TCRdb reanalyzed the public sequencing data and kept in-frame beta chains. Rows with a matching CDR3 protein are joined into one entry that keeps the most common DNA and genes. The sample contains fewer than 400,000 distinct CDR3 sequences, about a fifth of them found a single time. The ten largest clonotypes hold 10% of the sample. Results the study describes overall, beyond this receptor: The authors proposed that each seasonal influenza vaccination may bring in only a limited number of new T cells.

V and J are truncated by 4 bases and 7 bases respectively, leaving an intervening sequence of 17 bases. Sequences SGHRS (CDR1) and YFSETQ (CDR2) are obtained from the germline V gene. The CDR3 runs 15 residues from the cysteine to the phenylalanine. Only the CDR3 region is kept as DNA, spanning 45 bases read in frame from base 1. This sequence originates from a man in his fifties or sixties who received an inactivated influenza vaccine. Donor details come from another sample of the same person, matched by shared clones. The sequences come from PBMCs from blood, collected 21 months after vaccination. The chain is made from TRBV5-1 and TRBJ1-4, with TRBD1 tentatively as D gene (6 bases match). The base sequence is TGCGCCAGCAGCACCGACAGGAGATGGAGTGAAAAACTGTTTTTT. The resulting protein is CASSTDRRWSEKLFF.